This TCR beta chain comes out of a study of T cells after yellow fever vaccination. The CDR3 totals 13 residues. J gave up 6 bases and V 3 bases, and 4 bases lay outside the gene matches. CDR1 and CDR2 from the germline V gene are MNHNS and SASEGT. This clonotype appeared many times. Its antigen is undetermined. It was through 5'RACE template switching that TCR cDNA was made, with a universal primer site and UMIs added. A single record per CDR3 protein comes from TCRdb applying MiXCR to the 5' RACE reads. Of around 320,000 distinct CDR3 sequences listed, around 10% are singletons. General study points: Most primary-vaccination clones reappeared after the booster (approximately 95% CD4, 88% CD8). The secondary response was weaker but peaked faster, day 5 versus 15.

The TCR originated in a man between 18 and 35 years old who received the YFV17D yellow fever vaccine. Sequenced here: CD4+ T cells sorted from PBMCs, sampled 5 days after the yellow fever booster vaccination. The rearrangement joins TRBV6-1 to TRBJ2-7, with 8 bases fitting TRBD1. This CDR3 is CASSETGAGEQYF. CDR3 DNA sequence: TGTGCCAGCAGTGAGACAGGGGCCGGCGAGCAGTACTTC.